Below, 23 T cell receptor beta chains from the same sample are listed, as sequenced in a study of T cells in Graves' hyperthyroidism and ophthalmopathy. TCR beta CDR3 region amplification was performed from RNA transcripts. A set of HTBI primers served as the primers for a first-round RT-PCR of the TCR CDR3. TCRdb analysed the multiplex PCR reads with MiXCR anew, one entry per CDR3 protein. In the table there are approximately 370,000 distinct CDR3 sequences, just under 15% of which are singletons. Sequenced input: blood. These receptors all come from a woman in her thirties with Graves' hyperthyroidism.

The table lists this clonotype with many counts. The rearrangement links TRBV3-1 to TRBJ2-3; 9 positions agree with TRBD2. The CDR3 runs 14 residues. With V trimmed by 7 bases and J by 3 bases, 5 bases remained unmatched. CDR1 and CDR2 from the germline V gene are LGHDT and YNNKEL (reference sequence). The CDR3 DNA is TGTGCCAGCACGCGCGGGAGGGCGACAGATACGCAGTATTTT. It is translated as CASTRGRATDTQYF.

This clonotype came up many times. This rearrangement joins TRBV28 to TRBJ1-2, with D maybe TRBD1 (5 bases). V shed 3 bases and J shed 8 bases, with 10 bases lying between them. Germline V gives CDR1 MDHEN, CDR2 SYDVKM. This CDR3 has 12 amino acids. The CDR3 DNA is TGTGCCAGCAGTTTGTGGAAGGGGGGCTACACCTTC. This encodes CASSLWKGGYTF.

This clonotype occurred many times. This chain uses TRBV3-1 with TRBJ2-3; D possibly corresponds to TRBD2 (6 bases). The V gene lost 1 base and the J gene lost 2 bases, with 16 bases spanning the gap. The germline CDR1 and CDR2 sequences are LGHDT and YNNKEL (reference sequence). This CDR3 is built from 17 residues. The CDR3 loop is CASSQARAGLPTDTQYF. The CDR3 nucleotides are TGTGCCAGCAGCCAAGCTCGAGCGGGCCTCCCCACAGATACGCAGTATTTT.

CDR3 coding DNA: TGTGCCACCAGTGACCAAGGGACTAGCGGGAGTGTTCGGGCAGATACGCAGTATTTT. It translates to CATSDQGTSGSVRADTQYF. The chain couples TRBV24-1 to TRBJ2-3; 14 bases match TRBD2. The ends lost 4 bases at V and 4 bases at J; junction bases unmatched: 12. Germline V gene data show CDR1 as KGHDR and CDR2 as SFDVKD. The CDR3 length is 19 residues.

V usage is TRBV19 and J usage is TRBJ2-1; no definite D call. V lost 5 bases and J 4 bases, leaving 15 bases between the germline ends. The CDR3 is 15 amino acids. Germline-derived CDR1 and CDR2 are LNHDA and SQIVND (reference sequence). DNA of the CDR3: TGTGCCAGTAGTCCCTGGTCAGCACCTTACAATGAGCAGTTCTTC. It is translated as CASSPWSAPYNEQFF.

This clonotype showed up just once. The chain employs TRBV28 and TRBJ2-2; 8 bases align to TRBD2. Trimming cost V 6 bases and J 0 bases; bases outside gene matches: 3. The CDR3 spans 15 residues. Per germline, CDR1 MDHEN and CDR2 SYDVKM. The CDR3 protein is CASRNSGTNTGELFF. The DNA for the CDR3 is TGTGCCAGCAGGAATAGCGGGACGAACACCGGGGAGCTGTTTTTT.

The gene calls are TRBV5-1 and TRBJ2-2; 11 bases agree with TRBD1. The V segment lost 7 bases and the J segment 9 bases; nucleotides outside the gene matches: 11. The CDR3 is made up of 15 amino acids. CDR1 is SGHRS and CDR2 is YFSETQ in the germline V gene. The CDR3 is CASGPGQGVIRELFF. The CDR3 DNA reads TGCGCCAGCGGACCGGGACAGGGGGTAATAAGGGAGCTGTTTTTT.

Here the CDR3 reads CATSHLLGAGGRETQYF. CDR3 sequence (DNA): TGTGCCACCAGCCACCTATTGGGGGCGGGGGGGCGAGAGACCCAGTACTTC. V usage is TRBV15 and J usage is TRBJ2-5; 9 bases agree with TRBD2. The germline V gene encodes CDR1 LNHNV and CDR2 YYDKDF (reference sequence). The CDR3 contains 17 residues. Trimming took 5 bases from V and 4 from J; bases not matched to a gene: 14.

This clonotype was counted between two and nine times. The chain has TRBV2 and TRBJ2-1; D is possibly TRBD2 (6 bases). This CDR3 region has 14 residues. Trimming took off 8 bases at V and 6 bases at J, with 17 bases between the two ends. Germline V CDR1 and CDR2: SNHLY, FYNNEI. CDR3 loop: CASGSGRNGNEQFF. As DNA, the CDR3 is TGTGCCAGCGGCAGTGGGAGGAATGGCAATGAGCAGTTCTTC.

About this clonotype: This clone may be a read error of a much larger clone one base away. This chain links TRBV3-1 with TRBJ2-1, with 8 bases lining up with TRBD2. This CDR3 spans 15 amino acids. Germline values: CDR1 LGHDT, CDR2 YNNKEL (reference sequence). As DNA, the CDR3 is TGTGCCAGCAGCCACGTTAGCGGGACCCGGAATGAGCGGTTCTTC. Its protein product is CASSHVSGTRNERFF.

In its sample, this clonotype was seen a few times. The gene calls are TRBV20-1 and TRBJ2-2; the D call may be TRBD1 or TRBD2 (6 bases each). V shed 0 bases and J shed 4 bases, with 15 bases lying between them. The CDR3 consists of 16 residues. Germline CDR1 reads DFQATT; CDR2 reads SNEGSKA (reference sequence). In DNA form, the CDR3 reads TGCAGTGCTAGAGATAGGCGAGGAGGGGGCACCGGGGAGCTGTTTTTT. This gives the protein CSARDRRGGGTGELFF.

The sample holds many counts of this clonotype. The rearrangement joins TRBV12-3 or TRBV12-4 to TRBJ1-4, with 8 bases aligning to TRBD1. This CDR3 has 14 amino acids. V dropped 3 bases and J dropped 6; count of bases not matched to a gene: 3. CDR3 in amino acids: CASSFSGGDEKLFF. DNA of the CDR3: TGTGCCAGCAGTTTTTCAGGGGGCGATGAAAAACTGTTTTTT.

The V and J genes are TRBV7-3 and TRBJ2-4, with D possibly being TRBD1 or TRBD2 (5 bases each). The CDR3 is made up of 15 amino acids. Trimming removed 5 bases from V and 6 bases from J, with 17 bases in between. Per germline, CDR1 SGHTA and CDR2 FQGTGA. Here the CDR3 reads CASSTTGTIGNIQYF. The CDR3 nucleotides read TGTGCCAGCAGCACTACCGGGACGATCGGAAACATTCAGTACTTC.

This clonotype was detected a few times. The genes are TRBV3-1 and TRBJ1-1; D unresolved. Trimming cost V 4 bases and J 6 bases, with 15 bases left between them. The length of the CDR3 is 14 residues. The germline gives CDR1 LGHDT, CDR2 YNNKEL (reference sequence). The CDR3, as DNA: TGTGCCAGCAGCCCTTTCTGGCAGGTGGCTGAAGCTTTCTTT. Protein product: CASSPFWQVAEAFF.

This clonotype was observed many times. The rearrangement uses TRBV6-2 or TRBV6-3 and TRBJ2-2; TRBD2 agrees at 12 bases. The V gene's germline CDR1 is MNHEY and CDR2 SVGEGT. This CDR3 comprises 19 residues. J lost 3 bases, V lost 0 bases, and 8 bases had no gene match. The CDR3 sequence: CASSYSPSGRAGHTGELFF. In DNA form, the CDR3 reads TGTGCCAGCAGTTACTCCCCTAGCGGGAGGGCCGGGCACACCGGGGAGCTGTTTTTT.

This clonotype was picked up a small number of times. The chain uses TRBV24-1 and TRBJ2-7, with 7 bases fitting TRBD1. CDR3 length: 14 amino acids. Germline CDR1 is KGHDR and CDR2 is SFDVKD. The J segment lost 2 bases and the V segment lost 3 bases, leaving 3 bases of the junction unmatched. The CDR3 sequence: CATSDTGTAYEQYF. CDR3 coding DNA: TGTGCCACCAGTGATACCGGGACAGCCTACGAGCAGTACTTC.

To note about this clonotype: With a much larger clone just one base away, this may be a read error. The rearrangement joins TRBV10-2 to TRBJ2-3; D may correspond to TRBD1 or TRBD2 (5 bases each). V lost 0 bases and J 2 bases, leaving 9 bases between the germline ends. This CDR3 comprises 15 residues. Germline CDR1 is WSHSY and CDR2 is SAAADI. For the CDR3, the DNA is TGCGCCAGCAGTGAGTCGGGACCCTTCACAGATACGCAGTATTTT. It yields the protein CASSESGPFTDTQYF.

This clonotype was seen only once. The CDR3 sequence: CASMNRGSGNTIYF. CDR3 in DNA: TGTGCCAGCATGAACAGGGGCAGTGGAAACACCATATATTTT. V is TRBV6-2 or TRBV6-3 and J is TRBJ1-3; 7 bases agree with TRBD1. Per germline, CDR1 MNHEY and CDR2 SVGEGT. The V segment lost 7 bases and the J segment 3 bases; nucleotides outside the gene matches: 6. CDR3 length: 14 amino acids.

This clonotype was detected only a few times. The chain is built from TRBV18 and TRBJ2-7; 10 positions match TRBD1. Germline V gene sequence: CDR1 KGHSH, CDR2 LQKENI. The CDR3 has 15 residues. V trimming: 3 bases; J trimming: 3 bases; junction bases outside the gene matches: 5. CDR3: CASSPQRTGGYEQYF. CDR3 nucleotide sequence: TGTGCCAGCTCACCTCAGAGGACAGGGGGCTACGAGCAGTACTTC. Drawing the rest from reference TRBV18 and TRBJ2-7, the complete variable domain is NAGVMQNPRHLVRRRGQEARLRCSPMKGHSHVYWYRQLPEEGLKFMVYLQKENIIDESGMPKERFSAEFPKEGPSILRIQQVVRGDSAAYFCASSPQRTGGYEQYFGPGTRLTVT.

This clonotype was seen repeatedly, ten times or more. The chain carries TRBV3-1 and TRBJ1-1; 10 positions match TRBD1. After removal of 5 bases from V and 6 bases from J, the junction contained 6 bases not matched to a gene. The CDR3 has 14 residues. Germline V gene data show CDR1 as LGHDT and CDR2 as YNNKEL (reference sequence). The CDR3 protein is CASSSRDRGPEAFF. In DNA form, the CDR3 reads TGTGCCAGCAGCTCCCGGGACAGGGGACCTGAAGCTTTCTTT.

V is TRBV27 and J is TRBJ1-2; D gene ambiguous. V was shortened by 0 bases and J by 0 bases, with 17 bases between the two germline ends. This CDR3 is built from 18 residues. Per germline, CDR1 MNHEY and CDR2 SMNVEV (reference sequence). The CDR3 protein is CASSLSARAGGTNYGYTF. As DNA, the CDR3 is TGTGCCAGCAGTTTATCCGCCCGGGCGGGTGGTACTAACTATGGCTACACCTTC.

This clonotype appeared many times. The rearrangement joins TRBV28 to TRBJ1-1; 9 bases fit TRBD1. Germline-derived CDR1 and CDR2 are MDHEN and SYDVKM. CDR3 length equals 15 residues. V was pared by 4 bases and J by 1 base, with 4 bases of the junction left unmatched. The CDR3 bases are TGTGCCAGCAGTTCCCCGGGACAGGGGAACACTGAAGCTTTCTTT. Protein sequence: CASSSPGQGNTEAFF.

The rearrangement links TRBV5-1 to TRBJ1-3; D may be TRBD1 (6 bases). The germline CDR1 and CDR2 sequences are SGHRS and YFSETQ. The CDR3 runs to 16 residues. Between the trimmed V and J ends, which lost 2 bases and 2 bases, there was a span of 14 bases. The CDR3 here is CASSFGGAGAGNTIYF. The CDR3 DNA follows: TGCGCCAGCAGCTTTGGTGGGGCAGGGGCTGGAAACACCATATATTTT.